This TCR beta chain was identified in a study of T cell responses to AZD1222 COVID-19 vaccine. Assay used: immunoSEQ multiplex PCR; TCRdb lists only in-frame clones, some missing. The data hold about 170,000 clones, with roughly nine tenths observed a single time. This clone has only one observation. Its antigen is unknown. Study findings and constraints: Sampling captured repertoires only after the peak T cell response. When two AZD1222 doses had been given, Spike-specific TCR breadth and depth rose.

Material: peripheral blood, obtained on day 0 of AZD1222 vaccination. This clonotype originated in an adult in good health.

As DNA, the CDR3 is TGTGCCAGCAGCCGTAGGGGACAGATCTCTGGAAACACCATATATTTT. This translates into CASSRRGQISGNTIYF. The chain recombines TRBV3-1 (or the pseudogene TRBV3-2) with TRBJ1-3; TRBD1 agrees at 7 bases. J was trimmed by 0 bases and V by 4 bases; bases with no gene match: 6. The germline V gene has CDR1 LGHDT and CDR2 YNNKEL (reference sequence). The CDR3 is 16 residues long.